This TCR beta chain derives from a study of T cells in tumors after PD-1 blockade. Across the study: Patients had no prior checkpoint blockade, systemic immunosuppressants, or anti-cancer therapy within 4 weeks. Study findings and constraints: Clonal replacement, not reinvigoration, is suggested for expanded exhausted CD8+ clones after therapy.

Some clones are missing from TCRdb's copy, which holds only in-frame ones; the method was immunoSEQ multiplex PCR. The repertoire has about 10,000 clones, 50% to 70% of them found once; the top ten carry less than 15%. This CDR3 is 12 amino acids long. Germline CDR1 reads SEHNR; CDR2 reads FQNEAQ (reference sequence). V lost 2 bases, J lost 8 bases, and 9 bases lay in between. Template: tumor biopsy or peripheral blood genomic DNA, about 616-6,004 ng per sample. This clone was observed a handful of times. Its antigen is as yet unknown. The specimen comprised tumor tissue, sampled after anti-PD-1 treatment. The chain couples TRBV7-9 to TRBJ1-2, with D unclear. The source is a human donor with basal cell carcinoma. The CDR3 region is CASSLWETGYTF. In DNA form, the CDR3 reads TGTGCCAGCAGCTTATGGGAGACAGGCTACACCTTC.